A selection of T cell receptor beta chains follows, all from one sample in a study of Ad26.COV2.S vaccination and SARS-CoV-2 variants. The assay was immunoSEQ multiplex PCR, and TCRdb's table has in-frame clones only and misses some. The table includes about 430,000 clones, about nine tenths detected once. The sequencing here drew on peripheral blood, taken in a trial of Ad26.COV2.S vaccine versus placebo. The origin of the receptors is a person aged 18 to 59 who received the Ad26.COV2.S COVID-19 vaccine or a placebo. CDR3s leave out the opening cysteine and the closing phenylalanine or tryptophan. Each record gives: V gene, J gene, CDR3 protein.

V: TRBV6-1; J: TRBJ1-2; CDR3: ASSEPGAYGYT
V: TRBV2; J: TRBJ2-3; CDR3: ASKDQWSDTQY
V: TRBV27; J: TRBJ1-3; CDR3: ASSPQGRRNRPSGNTIY
V: TRBV4-1; J: TRBJ2-3; CDR3: ASSPLGGLASTDTQY
V: TRBV6-5; J: TRBJ2-1; CDR3: ASRPGTTNEQF
V: TRBV5-4; J: TRBJ2-3; CDR3: ASSSTDTQY
V: TRBV30; J: TRBJ2-2; CDR3: AWKRGLAGIGELF
V: TRBV3-1/TRBV3-2; J: TRBJ1-2; CDR3: ASSQSWRGEYGYT
V: TRBV18; J: TRBJ1-1; CDR3: ASSQGRDTEAF
V: TRBV4-2; J: TRBJ2-2; CDR3: ASSQEASGRAGGELF
V: TRBV21-1; J: TRBJ2-1; CDR3: ASSKGRRGRVLVGNEQF
V: TRBV7-2; J: TRBJ2-1; CDR3: ASSPAGGPYNEQF
V: TRBV7-2; J: TRBJ1-5; CDR3: ASSLGAGVLGNQPQH
V: TRBV12-5; J: TRBJ2-2; CDR3: ASGIGPGQGVPGELF
V: TRBV20-1; J: TRBJ2-5; CDR3: SAALQETQY
V: TRBV7-6; J: TRBJ2-7; CDR3: ASSLEDGIVYEQY
V: TRBV30; J: TRBJ2-2; CDR3: AWSVTLPGTVTGELF
V: TRBV30; J: TRBJ2-3; CDR3: AWSVWAGGITDTQY
V: TRBV4-3; J: TRBJ2-7; CDR3: ASSQDRGRDSYEQY
V: TRBV5-1; J: TRBJ1-2; CDR3: ASSLLGRRNVVGGYT
V: TRBV7-2; J: TRBJ2-2; CDR3: ASSRPTSGRLLSWELF
V: TRBV5-1; J: TRBJ2-1; CDR3: ASFVGGSSYNEQF
V: TRBV19; J: TRBJ2-5; CDR3: ASSGTGGAETQY
V: TRBV4-3; J: TRBJ2-7; CDR3: ASSQDRTVSYEQY
V: TRBV28; J: TRBJ2-3; CDR3: ASTLGPPRDTQY
V: TRBV6-4; J: TRBJ2-1; CDR3: ASSDVGDSYNEQF
V: TRBV7-8; J: TRBJ2-7; CDR3: ASSHLERVGEQY
V: TRBV7-9; J: TRBJ2-7; CDR3: ASSSTRDRAYEQY
V: TRBV18; J: TRBJ1-2; CDR3: ASSRPPGAGYT
V: TRBV30; J: TRBJ1-4; CDR3: AWRNSGTSSGKLF
V: TRBV6-5; J: TRBJ2-1; CDR3: ASRQDSYNEQF
V: TRBV18; J: TRBJ2-7; CDR3: ASSPRRGISYEQY
V: TRBV5-4; J: TRBJ2-1; CDR3: ASSLTSGRDNEQF
V: TRBV19; J: TRBJ2-7; CDR3: ASSRQGSSYEQY
V: TRBV2; J: TRBJ1-2; CDR3: ASSTGVGYT
V: TRBV7-2; J: TRBJ2-3; CDR3: ASTPTSTDTQY
V: TRBV19; J: TRBJ2-7; CDR3: ASSIGTGLEQY
V: TRBV10-3; J: TRBJ2-1; CDR3: AITRGDNEQF
V: TRBV30; J: TRBJ2-2; CDR3: AWSPGLVPTGELF
V: TRBV19; J: TRBJ1-1; CDR3: ASRGGQGGFAEAF
V: TRBV4-1; J: TRBJ2-1; CDR3: ASSQVYSGGSSYNEQF
V: TRBV5-1; J: TRBJ2-7; CDR3: ASSSDRGSYEQY
V: TRBV5-1; J: TRBJ1-5; CDR3: ASSSTPYSNQPQH
V: TRBV15; J: TRBJ2-5; CDR3: ATSRDSIGTRQETQY
V: TRBV19; J: TRBJ2-1; CDR3: ASSIDTLGEQF
V: TRBV30; J: TRBJ2-3; CDR3: AWSVGLTDTQY
V: TRBV5-8; J: TRBJ2-5; CDR3: ASSLYRGGVQETQY
V: TRBV5-6; J: TRBJ2-1; CDR3: ASSLELVIGVSYNEQF
V: TRBV7-9; J: TRBJ2-7; CDR3: ASTQAGNVEEQY
V: TRBV25-1; J: TRBJ2-7; CDR3: ASSVSAEQY
V: TRBV6-2/TRBV6-3; J: TRBJ2-7; CDR3: ASSYESGKYSYEQY
V: TRBV19; J: TRBJ2-1; CDR3: ATRETSLPLNEQF
V: TRBV12-5; J: TRBJ2-7; CDR3: ASGSSKGLAGVEQY
V: TRBV6-5; J: TRBJ1-6; CDR3: ASSYDGTNSPLH
V: TRBV27; J: TRBJ2-3; CDR3: ASSKTGKSTDTQY
V: TRBV27; J: TRBJ2-5; CDR3: ASSNRGRETQY
V: TRBV7-6; J: TRBJ2-3; CDR3: ASTLIAGASTDTQY
V: TRBV6-1; J: TRBJ1-2; CDR3: ASSEYRAGYT
V: TRBV18; J: TRBJ2-1; CDR3: ASSQIGQGVFDEQF